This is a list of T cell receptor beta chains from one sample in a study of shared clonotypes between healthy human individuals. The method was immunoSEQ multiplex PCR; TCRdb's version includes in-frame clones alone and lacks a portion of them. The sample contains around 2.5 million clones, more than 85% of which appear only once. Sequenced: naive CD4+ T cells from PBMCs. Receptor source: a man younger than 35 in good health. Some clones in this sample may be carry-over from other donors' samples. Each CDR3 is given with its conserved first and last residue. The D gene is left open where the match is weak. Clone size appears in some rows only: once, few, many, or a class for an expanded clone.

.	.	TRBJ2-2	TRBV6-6	TGTGCCAGCAGTTCCGGGACTCTGTACACCGGGGAGCTGTTTTTT	CASSSGTLYTGELFF
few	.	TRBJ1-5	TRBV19	TGTGCCAGTAGTACTCCCCTAGGCCAGCCCCAGCATTTT	CASSTPLGQPQHF
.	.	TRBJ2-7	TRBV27	TGTGCCAGCAGTTTTGGGACCCCCTACTACGAGCAGTACTTC	CASSFGTPYYEQYF
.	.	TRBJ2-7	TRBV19	TGTGCCAGTAGTCGGGCCCCGATCTCGGCAGGGGCCTCCTACGAGCAGTACTTC	CASSRAPISAGASYEQYF
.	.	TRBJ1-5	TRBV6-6	TGTGCCAGCAGCATATGGAGCAATCAGCCCCAGCATTTT	CASSIWSNQPQHF
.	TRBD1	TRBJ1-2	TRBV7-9	TGTGCCAGCAGTCCCGGGACAGGGAGTGCCGGCTATGGCTACACCTTC	CASSPGTGSAGYGYTF
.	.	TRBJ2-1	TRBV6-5	TGTGCCAGCAGTAAACAGGGTTATGAGCAGTTCTTC	CASSKQGYEQFF
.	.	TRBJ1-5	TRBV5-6	TGTGCCAGCAGCTTGGCGGGGGGGCAAGGAGGGCAGCCCCAGCATTTT	CASSLAGGQGGQPQHF
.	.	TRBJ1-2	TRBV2	TGTGCCAGCACTGAGGGGGGGAACTATGGCTACACCTTC	CASTEGGNYGYTF
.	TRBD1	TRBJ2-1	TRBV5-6	TGTGCCAGCAGCTTGGAGACAGGGATAAATGAGCAGTTCTTC	CASSLETGINEQFF
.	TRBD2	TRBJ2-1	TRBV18	TGTGCCAGCTCACCCTTAGCGGGAGGGCTGGATGAGCAGTTCTTC	CASSPLAGGLDEQFF
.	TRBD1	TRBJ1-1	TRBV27	TGTGCCAGCACCCCGGGACAGGGAAACACTGAAGCTTTCTTT	CASTPGQGNTEAFF
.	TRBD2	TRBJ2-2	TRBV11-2	TGTGCCAGCAGCAAAAGGACTAGCGGGCTCACCGGGGAGCTGTTTTTT	CASSKRTSGLTGELFF
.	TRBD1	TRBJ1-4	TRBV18	TGTGCCAGCTCACCACGACAGGGTATCGATGAAAAACTGTTTTTT	CASSPRQGIDEKLFF
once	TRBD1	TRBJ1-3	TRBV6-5	TGTGCCAGCAGTTACATTGGGACAGTTGGAAACACCATATATTTT	CASSYIGTVGNTIYF
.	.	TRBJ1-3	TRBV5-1	TGCGCCAGCAGCCCGGTGGGCACGTCTGGAAACACCATATATTTT	CASSPVGTSGNTIYF
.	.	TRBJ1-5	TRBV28	TGTGCCAGCACCGCTCTCCAGGTACTCAATCAGCCCCAGCATTTT	CASTALQVLNQPQHF
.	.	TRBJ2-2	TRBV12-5	TGTGCTAGTGGCCCGGGGCAGGGGGGTACCGGGGAGCTGTTTTTT	CASGPGQGGTGELFF
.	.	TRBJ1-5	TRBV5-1	TGCGCCAGCAGCTTGGAGGGGGGGGCTCAGCCCCAGCATTTT	CASSLEGGAQPQHF
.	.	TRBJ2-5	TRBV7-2	TGTGCCAGCAGCCTATACAGGGGCCGGGGGGAGACCCAGTACTTC	CASSLYRGRGETQYF
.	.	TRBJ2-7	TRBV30	TGTGCCTCAACCCCCATCCAATCCCCCGAGCAGTACTTC	CASTPIQSPEQYF
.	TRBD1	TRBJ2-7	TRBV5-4	TGTGCCAGCAGCTTGCGGGGACAGGGGGGATCCGAGCAGTACTTC	CASSLRGQGGSEQYF
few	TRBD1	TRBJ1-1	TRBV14	TGTGCCAGCAGCCCGTGGGACAGAAGCACTGAAGCTTTCTTT	CASSPWDRSTEAFF
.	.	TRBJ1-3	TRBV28	TGTGCCAGCAGTCCCGCGTGGGGAAACACCATATATTTT	CASSPAWGNTIYF
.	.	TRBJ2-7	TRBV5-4	TGTGCCAGCAGCTGGAGGAAGGGTCGCTCCTACGAGCAGTACTTC	CASSWRKGRSYEQYF
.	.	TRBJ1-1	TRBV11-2	TGTGCCAGCAGCCAGGGACCCCGGGGCACTGAAGCTTTCTTT	CASSQGPRGTEAFF
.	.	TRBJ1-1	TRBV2	TGTGCCAGCAGTGATTACGTTGGTCCCACTGAAGCTTTCTTT	CASSDYVGPTEAFF
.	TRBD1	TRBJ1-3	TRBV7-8	TGTGCCAGCAGCCCACGGGACAGCGGAAACACCATATATTTT	CASSPRDSGNTIYF
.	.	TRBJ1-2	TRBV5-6	TGTGCCAGCAGCTTGATGACAGTCCTAGATCCTAACTATGGCTACACCTTC	CASSLMTVLDPNYGYTF
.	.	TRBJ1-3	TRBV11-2	TGTGCCAGCAGCTTTCCAGCTGGAAACACCATATATTTT	CASSFPAGNTIYF
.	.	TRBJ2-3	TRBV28	TGTGCCAGCAGCCTAACGGGCACTAGCACAGATACGCAGTATTTT	CASSLTGTSTDTQYF
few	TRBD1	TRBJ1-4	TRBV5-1	TGCGCCAGCAGCTTCGGACAGGGGGATGAAAAACTGTTTTTT	CASSFGQGDEKLFF
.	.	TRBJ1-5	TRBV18	TGTGCCAGCTCACCAGGTCAGGGTGGACACAATCAGCCCCAGCATTTT	CASSPGQGGHNQPQHF
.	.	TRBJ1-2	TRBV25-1	TGTGCCAGCAGTGATCAGCCCGTATATGGCTACACCTTC	CASSDQPVYGYTF
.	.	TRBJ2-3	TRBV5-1	TGCGCCAGCAGCTCCCTGGTGGGAGATACGCAGTATTTT	CASSSLVGDTQYF
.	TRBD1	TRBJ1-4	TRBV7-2	TGTGCCAGCAACAGGGGTTGGGGAGAAAAACTGTTTTTT	CASNRGWGEKLFF